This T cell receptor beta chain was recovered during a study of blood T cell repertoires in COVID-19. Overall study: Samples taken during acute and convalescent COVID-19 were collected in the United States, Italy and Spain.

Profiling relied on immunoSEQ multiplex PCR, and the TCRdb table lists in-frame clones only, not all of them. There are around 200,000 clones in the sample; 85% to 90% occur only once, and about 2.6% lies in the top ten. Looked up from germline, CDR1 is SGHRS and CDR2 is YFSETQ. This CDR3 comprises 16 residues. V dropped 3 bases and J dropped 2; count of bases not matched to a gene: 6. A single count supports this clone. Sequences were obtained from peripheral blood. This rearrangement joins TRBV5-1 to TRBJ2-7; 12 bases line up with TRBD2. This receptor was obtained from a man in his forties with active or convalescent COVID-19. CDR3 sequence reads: CASSSTSGGTPYEQYF. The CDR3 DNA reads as TGCGCCAGCAGCTCCACTAGCGGGGGGACTCCCTACGAGCAGTACTTC. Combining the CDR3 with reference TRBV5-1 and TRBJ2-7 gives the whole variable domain KAGVTQTPRYLIKTRGQQVTLSCSPISGHRSVSWYQQTPGQGLQFLFEYFSETQRNKGNFPGRFSGRQFSNSRSEMNVSTLELGDSALYLCASSSTSGGTPYEQYFGPGTRLTVT.